This TCR beta chain stems from a study of T cell responses to AZD1222 COVID-19 vaccine. Study outcomes and limitations: The repertoires were collected only after the peak T cell response. Unmutated variant regions are reportedly targeted by nearly half of spike-specific TCRs.

The trim removed 0 bases at V and 7 bases at J, leaving 17 bases unmatched. The CDR3 runs to 17 residues. CDR1 is GTSNPN and CDR2 is SVGIG in the germline V gene (reference sequence). A word on this clone: Its antigen remains unidentified.

Generated by immunoSEQ multiplex PCR, the TCRdb table keeps only in-frame clones and is missing some. This sample yields some 120,000 clones, of which approximately 83% are seen a single time; under 10% belongs to the top ten. Sequencing used peripheral blood, obtained on day 0 of AZD1222 vaccination. The chain combines TRBV30 with TRBJ1-2; 7 bases map to TRBD1. This receptor was obtained from an adult in good health. For the CDR3, the DNA is TGTGCCTGGAGTGTAAAATACTTCAGACAGGGCGCTGTTGGCTACACCTTC. Its translation is CAWSVKYFRQGAVGYTF.